This T cell receptor beta chain was observed in a study of Tregs in tolerant kidney transplant recipients. Study results and limitations: Tregs expanded with activated donor B cells seemed most donor-specific. Validation in larger populations is needed because few patients were studied. This study did not directly address biological reproducibility.

A note on this clone: What it binds is not known.

V dropped 4 bases and J dropped 2; count of bases not matched to a gene: 4. This CDR3 region has 14 residues. Germline CDR1 LGHNA, CDR2 YSLEER. The table came from immunoSEQ multiplex PCR; TCRdb's copy has only in-frame clones and leaves some out. In the table there are approximately 65,000 clones, 84% of which are singletons. Unstimulated regulatory T cells (CD4+CD25+CD127-), CD4+CD25- non-regulatory cells, CD4 and CD8 cells were FACS-sorted from thawed PBMCs. This clonotype was sampled from a human donor in good health. The chain recombines TRBV4-3 with TRBJ2-5; TRBD1 agrees at 7 bases. The sequencing input was CD4+ T cells from blood. DNA of the CDR3: TGCGCCAGCAGCCGAAACAGGGGACAAGAGACCCAGTACTTC. Its translation: CASSRNRGQETQYF.